These 30 T cell receptor beta chains came from one sample sequenced in a study of T-cell memory formation after mild COVID-19. MiXCR was run by TCRdb on the 5' RACE reads, yielding one entry per CDR3 protein. This table has roughly 120,000 distinct CDR3 sequences, around a sixth appearing once. Sequenced sample: PBMCs or a T cell subset sorted from them (not recorded which). Every receptor here comes from an adult woman who had mild COVID-19 (a few samples of this study predate the infection). Cell type and time point are not known.

The chain carries TRBV20-1 and TRBJ2-6; possibly TRBD2 for D (6 bases). Germline V lookup: CDR1 DFQATT, CDR2 SNEGSKA (reference sequence). Trimming removed 5 bases at V and 0 bases at J, with 17 bases between. The length of the CDR3 is 17 residues. In nucleotides, the CDR3 is TGCAGTGCTTCGGTCCTGGACGGGGGCTCTGGGGCCAACGTCCTGACTTTC. Translating it yields CSASVLDGGSGANVLTF.

Ten or more counts support this clonotype. This chain connects TRBV7-2 to TRBJ1-4, with TRBD1 identical over 8 bases. The CDR3 loop spans 15 amino acids. Germline-derived CDR1 and CDR2 are SGHTA and FQGNSA. Trimming cost V 2 bases and J 8 bases; bases outside gene matches: 7. This CDR3 is CASSLYRSGGEKLFF. DNA for the CDR3: TGTGCCAGCAGCTTATACCGTTCAGGGGGCGAAAAACTGTTTTTT.

This clonotype occurred a few times. The chain employs TRBV6-4 and TRBJ2-1, with TRBD1 matching 7 bases. There are 15 residues in the CDR3. Per the germline V gene, CDR1 is MRHNA and CDR2 is SNTAGT. V trimming: 0 bases; J trimming: 4 bases; junction bases outside the gene matches: 3. CDR3 DNA: TGTGCCAGCAGTGACTCGGGGACAGTGTACAATGAGCAGTTCTTC. The encoded protein is CASSDSGTVYNEQFF.

This clonotype was counted only a few times. This chain uses TRBV11-2 with TRBJ2-2, with 9 bases fitting TRBD2. Trimming removed 2 bases from V and 6 bases from J; junction bases left unmatched: 7. CDR1 and CDR2 from the germline V gene are SGHAT and FQNNGV. The CDR3 is 16 residues long. The CDR3 DNA is TGTGCCAGCAGCTTATTTCGGACTAGCGACTCCGGGGAGCTGTTTTTT. Translated, it gives CASSLFRTSDSGELFF.

The chain uses TRBV6-4 and TRBJ2-1; D tentatively reads TRBD1 or TRBD2 (5 bases each). Trimming removed 2 bases at V and 4 bases at J, with 15 bases between. Germline V CDR1 and CDR2: MRHNA, SNTAGT. The CDR3 has 16 amino acids. CDR3 sequence reads: CASSDDSGSSYNEQFF. The CDR3, as DNA: TGTGCCAGCAGTGACGATTCAGGGAGTAGTTACAATGAGCAGTTCTTC.

The V gene is TRBV15, the J gene TRBJ2-3; D possibly corresponds to TRBD2 (5 bases). The CDR3 contains 17 residues. Trimming removed 5 bases from V and 2 bases from J, with 20 bases in between. Germline CDR1 reads LNHNV; CDR2 reads YYDKDF (reference sequence). The CDR3, as DNA: TGTGCCACCAGCCTGGCTGGCCGGGGATCTCTCACAGATACGCAGTATTTT. It encodes CATSLAGRGSLTDTQYF.

This clonotype came up many times. Compared with germline, one end of the junction differs, possibly owing to a read error. The chain's CDR3 is CASSLGPSYEQYF. The CDR3 nucleotides are TGTGCCAGCAGCTTAGGCCCATCCTACGAGCAGTACTTC. The rearrangement uses TRBV12-3 or TRBV12-4 and TRBJ2-7; D not certain. The CDR3 loop spans 13 amino acids.

This clonotype was seen ten or more times. This chain connects TRBV20-1 to TRBJ2-2, with 10 nucleotides matching TRBD1. Germline loops: CDR1 DFQATT, CDR2 SNEGSKA (reference sequence). The CDR3 spans 15 residues. The J segment lost 3 bases and the V segment lost 3 bases, leaving 4 bases of the junction unmatched. The CDR3 nucleotides are TGCAGTGCTAGCCCCGGGACAGGGGACACCGGGGAGCTGTTTTTT. It yields the protein CSASPGTGDTGELFF.

This clonotype appeared a few times. The V and J genes are TRBV4-2 and TRBJ1-2, with a tentative D call TRBD1 (6 bases). The V end lost 4 bases, the J end lost 6 bases, and 15 bases lay between the germline ends. The germline CDR1 and CDR2 sequences are LGHNA and YNFKEQ. The length of the CDR3 is 14 residues. The CDR3 DNA follows: TGTGCCAGCAGCCTTGCCGGGGGCAGCAATGGCTACACCTTC. Its translation is CASSLAGGSNGYTF.

This clonotype was seen a few times. The rearrangement links TRBV5-1 to TRBJ2-3; 14 positions agree with TRBD2. With V trimmed by 8 bases and J by 4 bases, 9 bases remained unmatched. Germline V gene data show CDR1 as SGHRS and CDR2 as YFSETQ. The CDR3 is 16 residues long. The CDR3, as DNA: TGCGCCAGTGGGACTAGCGGGGGCAGTATGGCAGATACGCAGTATTTT. Translating gives CASGTSGGSMADTQYF.

The chain is built from TRBV29-1 and TRBJ1-5, with D maybe TRBD1 (6 bases). CDR1 is SQVTM and CDR2 is ANQGSEA in the germline V gene. The CDR3 has 12 residues. V dropped 5 bases and J dropped 3 bases, with 8 bases sitting between them. The CDR3 protein is CSVRTDNQPQHF. In DNA form, the CDR3 reads TGCAGCGTTAGGACAGACAATCAGCCCCAGCATTTT.

The chain joins TRBV12-3 or TRBV12-4 to TRBJ1-2; D remains ambiguous. The CDR3 runs to 12 residues. Trimming took 2 bases from V and 8 from J, leaving 9 bases between them. The CDR3 DNA reads as TGTGCCAGCAGTTTACTACGTTACGGCTACACCTTC. As protein: CASSLLRYGYTF.

The CDR3 reads CSARARAGELFF. DNA for the CDR3: TGCAGTGCTAGAGCTAGAGCCGGGGAGCTGTTTTTT. The V call is TRBV20-1, the J call TRBJ2-2; D is ambiguous. The germline V and J ends were trimmed by 1 base and 6 bases, with 6 bases remaining between them. Germline CDR1 reads DFQATT; CDR2 reads SNEGSKA (reference sequence). This CDR3 is built from 12 residues.

This sequence joins TRBV5-1 and TRBJ2-1; D is unclear. Germline V gene lookup returns CDR1 SGHRS and CDR2 YFSETQ. With 0 bases removed from V and 7 bases from J, the gap between germline ends came to 11 bases. There are 14 residues in the CDR3. The CDR3 spells CASSLGASQNEQFF. Here the CDR3 DNA reads TGCGCCAGCAGCTTGGGGGCTAGTCAGAATGAGCAGTTCTTC.

This clonotype has only a few counts. The genes are TRBV12-3 or TRBV12-4 and TRBJ1-1; D unresolved. The length of the CDR3 is 14 residues. V lost 5 bases, J lost 0 bases, and 10 bases lay in between. CDR3 nucleotide sequence: TGTGCCAGCAGTCCCAGGCCTATGAACACTGAAGCTTTCTTT. Amino acid sequence: CASSPRPMNTEAFF.

This clonotype was seen a few times. V gene TRBV7-9 combines with J gene TRBJ2-1; D is possibly TRBD1 (5 bases). Per germline, CDR1 SEHNR and CDR2 FQNEAQ (reference sequence). Trimming took off 1 base at V and 1 base at J, with 5 bases between the two ends. The CDR3 is 14 residues long. The CDR3: CASSLGQSYNEQFF. In DNA form, the CDR3 reads TGTGCCAGCAGCTTAGGACAGTCCTACAATGAGCAGTTCTTC. Full variable domain (outside the CDR3, taken from reference TRBV7-9 and TRBJ2-1): DTGVSQNPRHKITKRGQNVTFRCDPISEHNRLYWYRQTLGQGPEFLTYFQNEAQLEKSRLLSDRFSAERPKGSFSTLEIQRTEQGDSAMYLCASSLGQSYNEQFFGPGTRLTVL.

Concerning this clonotype: Possible read error: a much larger clone is one base away. V gene TRBV4-2 combines with J gene TRBJ2-7; D uncertain. Germline V CDR1 and CDR2: LGHNA, YNFKEQ. CDR3 length: 11 amino acids. The CDR3, as DNA: TGTGCCAGCAGACAAGAAGACGAGCAGTACTTC. Amino acid sequence: CASRQEDEQYF.

This clonotype has only a few counts. The chain uses TRBV21-1 and TRBJ2-2. TRBV21-1 is shown as a pseudogene. The CDR3 runs to 13 residues. The CDR3 loop reads CASSIGSRGELFF. The DNA for the CDR3 is TGTGCCAGCAGCATCGGCAGTCGCGGGGAGCTGTTTTTT.

CDR3 in DNA: TGTGCCAGCAGTTGGCAGGGGGCAATTCCCTCGGACTATGGCTACACCTTC. This translates into CASSWQGAIPSDYGYTF. The chain has TRBV12-3 or TRBV12-4 and TRBJ1-2; 8 positions match TRBD1. The CDR3 spans 17 residues. Trimming took 4 bases from V and 3 from J; bases not matched to a gene: 13.

The chain joins TRBV7-9 to TRBJ2-3, with TRBD2 identical over 8 bases. Germline V CDR1 and CDR2: SEHNR, FQNEAQ (reference sequence). The CDR3 is made up of 15 amino acids. V was clipped by 4 bases and J by 3 bases; unmatched bases: 6. CDR3 residues: CASSSGRGGTDTQYF. The DNA of the CDR3 is TGTGCCAGCAGCTCTGGTCGGGGGGGGACAGATACGCAGTATTTT.

Worth noting for this clonotype: A read error may explain this, as a much larger clone is one base away. J is TRBJ1-1 and V is TRBV18; 7 positions agree with TRBD1. This CDR3 region has 16 residues. CDR1 KGHSH and CDR2 LQKENI come from the germline V gene. Here the CDR3 reads CASPPLAGTANTEAFF. Written as DNA, the CDR3 is TGTGCCAGCCCACCGCTCGCCGGGACAGCGAACACTGAAGCTTTCTTT. The entire variable domain, with the rest obtained from reference TRBV18 and TRBJ1-1, is as follows: NAGVMQNPRHLVRRRGQEARLRCSPMKGHSHVYWYRQLPEEGLKFMVYLQKENIIDESGMPKERFSAEFPKEGPSILRIQQVVRGDSAAYFCASPPLAGTANTEAFFGQGTRLTVV.

This clonotype showed up many times. This chain connects TRBV7-2 to TRBJ2-2, with D unclear. The CDR3 is 15 amino acids. CDR1 and CDR2 from the germline V gene are SGHTA and FQGNSA. V was trimmed by 3 bases and J by 2 bases, leaving 10 bases between them. CDR3 sequence (DNA): TGTGCCAGCAGCTTTCGGCAATTTAACACCGGGGAGCTGTTTTTT. Its protein product is CASSFRQFNTGELFF.

This clonotype showed up just a few times. The chain joins TRBV9 to TRBJ1-2; weak D call: TRBD1 (5 bases). Trimming removed 2 bases from V and 4 bases from J, with 12 bases in between. This CDR3 spans 14 amino acids. Germline CDR1 and CDR2: SGDLS and YYNGEE. This CDR3 is CASSVGGGGYGYTF. DNA of the CDR3: TGTGCCAGCAGCGTTGGGGGAGGCGGCTATGGCTACACCTTC. Supplemented by reference TRBV9 and TRBJ1-2, the full variable domain reads DSGVTQTPKHLITATGQRVTLRCSPRSGDLSVYWYQQSLDQGLQFLIQYYNGEERAKGNILERFSAQQFPDLHSELNLSSLELGDSALYFCASSVGGGGYGYTFGSGTRLTVV.

This clonotype was counted between two and nine times. The J gene is TRBJ2-1, the V gene TRBV6-1, with 7 bases identical to TRBD2. Germline CDR1 reads MNHNS; CDR2 reads SASEGT. Trimming removed 3 bases from V and 3 bases from J; junction bases left unmatched: 11. The CDR3 loop spans 17 amino acids. This CDR3 is CASSDSIGGGYYNEQFF. CDR3 in DNA: TGTGCCAGCAGTGACTCGATTGGGGGGGGTTACTACAATGAGCAGTTCTTC.

V and J are TRBV30 and TRBJ2-7; D ambiguous. The CDR3 extends over 12 amino acids. The ends were cut back, 4 bases at V and 6 bases at J, with 13 bases in the middle. The V gene's germline CDR1 is GTSNPN and CDR2 SVGIG (reference sequence). The CDR3 is CAWNPGVGEQYF. As DNA, the CDR3 is TGTGCCTGGAATCCTGGGGTTGGCGAGCAGTACTTC.

This clonotype was counted a few times. The chain uses TRBV12-3 or TRBV12-4 and TRBJ2-5; D is perhaps TRBD1 (5 bases). The CDR3 totals 15 residues. V shed 6 bases and J shed 5 bases, with 19 bases lying between them. The CDR3 is CASSTDMGRTETQYF. The CDR3 region has the DNA TGTGCCAGCAGCACCGACATGGGGCGTACGGAGACCCAGTACTTC.

The rearrangement uses TRBV4-1 and TRBJ1-1, with 9 bases matching TRBD1. V was pared by 1 base and J by 4 bases, with 4 bases of the junction left unmatched. The CDR3 consists of 15 residues. Per the germline V gene, CDR1 is MGHRA and CDR2 is YSYEKL. The CDR3 DNA reads TGCGCCAGCAGCCAAGCCGGACAGGGGTTCACTGAAGCTTTCTTT. Amino acid sequence: CASSQAGQGFTEAFF.

V and J are TRBV11-2 and TRBJ2-3; 9 bases are shared with TRBD2. Germline V lookup: CDR1 SGHAT, CDR2 FQNNGV. V shed 3 bases, J shed 6 bases, and the junction held 4 bases outside the gene matches. CDR3 length equals 14 residues. The CDR3 DNA follows: TGTGCCAGCAGCTTTAGCGGGAGAAGTGATACGCAGTATTTT. As protein: CASSFSGRSDTQYF.

This clonotype was recorded many times. The chain uses TRBV20-1 and TRBJ2-1; 13 nucleotides line up with TRBD2. The CDR3 length is 16 residues. The trim removed 5 bases at V and 5 bases at J, leaving 9 bases unmatched. Germline values: CDR1 DFQATT, CDR2 SNEGSKA (reference sequence). The CDR3 spells CSAPRSGLAGNNEQFF. The CDR3 region has the DNA TGCAGTGCTCCCCGCTCGGGACTAGCGGGAAACAATGAGCAGTTCTTC.

This clonotype was detected only a few times. The CDR3: CASSLEGEQYF. The CDR3 coding sequence is TGTGCCAGCAGCTTAGAGGGCGAGCAGTACTTC. V and J are TRBV9 and TRBJ2-7; tentative D call: TRBD2 (5 bases). V lost 4 bases, J lost 6 bases, and 8 bases lay in between. The CDR3 is 11 residues long. Per the germline V gene, CDR1 is SGDLS and CDR2 is YYNGEE.